These T cell receptor beta chains were read from a single sample in a study of PD-1 blockade in classical Hodgkin lymphoma. TCRdb's table, derived via immunoSEQ multiplex PCR, lists solely in-frame clones and lacks some. In the table there are fewer than 40,000 clones, approximately 90% of which are singletons. The specimen was CD4+ T cells from blood. Every receptor here comes from a human donor with classical Hodgkin lymphoma. The CDR3 runs from the conserved cysteine through the conserved F or W. The order of the fields is CDR3 length, V gene, clone size, J gene, D gene, CDR3 protein, CDR3 DNA. The D gene is left open where the match is weak. Only part of the rows carry a size: once, few, many, or a class if the clone is expanded.

len: 15
v_gene: TRBV18
abundance: .
j_gene: TRBJ2-1
d_gene: .
CDR3aa: CASSEQPSSYNEQFF
CDR3nt: TGTGCCAGCTCAGAACAGCCTAGCTCCTACAATGAGCAGTTCTTC

len: 17
v_gene: TRBV7-9
abundance: .
j_gene: TRBJ2-5
d_gene: TRBD1
CDR3aa: CASSLPRDRPVVETQYF
CDR3nt: TGTGCCAGCAGCCTACCCCGGGACAGGCCCGTCGTGGAGACCCAGTACTTC

len: 16
v_gene: TRBV4-2
abundance: .
j_gene: TRBJ2-1
d_gene: TRBD2
CDR3aa: CASSRGLAGENNEQFF
CDR3nt: TGTGCCAGCAGCCGTGGACTAGCGGGGGAGAACAATGAGCAGTTCTTC

len: 15
v_gene: TRBV30
abundance: once
j_gene: TRBJ2-5
d_gene: TRBD1
CDR3aa: CAWMAGQGGWETQYF
CDR3nt: TGTGCCTGGATGGCCGGACAGGGTGGGTGGGAGACCCAGTACTTC

len: 13
v_gene: TRBV6-4
abundance: .
j_gene: TRBJ1-5
d_gene: .
CDR3aa: CASSDREGQPQHF
CDR3nt: TGTGCCAGCAGTGATCGTGAGGGGCAGCCCCAGCATTTT

len: 10
v_gene: TRBV30
abundance: .
j_gene: TRBJ2-3
d_gene: .
CDR3aa: CAWSRDTQYF
CDR3nt: TGTGCCTGGAGTCGGGATACGCAGTATTTT

len: 13
v_gene: TRBV28
abundance: once
j_gene: TRBJ1-1
d_gene: .
CDR3aa: CAMTRTGNTEAFF
CDR3nt: TGTGCCATGACCAGGACGGGGAACACTGAAGCTTTCTTT

len: 12
v_gene: TRBV5-4
abundance: .
j_gene: TRBJ2-1
d_gene: .
CDR3aa: CASSFLFNEQFF
CDR3nt: TGTGCCAGCAGCTTTTTATTCAATGAGCAGTTCTTC

len: 14
v_gene: TRBV2
abundance: .
j_gene: TRBJ1-4
d_gene: .
CDR3aa: CASSEEAYNEKLFF
CDR3nt: TGTGCCAGCAGCGAGGAGGCATACAATGAAAAACTGTTTTTT

len: 14
v_gene: TRBV5-1
abundance: .
j_gene: TRBJ1-5
d_gene: .
CDR3aa: CASSLSDSNQPQHF
CDR3nt: TGCGCCAGCAGCTTGTCGGACAGCAATCAGCCCCAGCATTTT

len: 14
v_gene: TRBV18
abundance: .
j_gene: TRBJ1-3
d_gene: .
CDR3aa: CASSLQGSGNTIYF
CDR3nt: TGTGCCAGCTCACTACAGGGATCTGGAAACACCATATATTTT

len: 16
v_gene: TRBV9
abundance: .
j_gene: TRBJ1-6
d_gene: .
CDR3aa: CASSGSGADYNSPLHF
CDR3nt: TGTGCCAGCAGTGGGTCAGGGGCAGATTATAATTCACCCCTCCACTTT

len: 15
v_gene: TRBV7-2
abundance: .
j_gene: TRBJ2-1
d_gene: TRBD2
CDR3aa: CASSPWWGGRNEQFF
CDR3nt: TGTGCCAGCAGCCCATGGTGGGGCGGGAGAAATGAGCAGTTCTTC

len: 15
v_gene: TRBV9
abundance: .
j_gene: TRBJ2-7
d_gene: .
CDR3aa: CASSVGLDRSYEQYF
CDR3nt: TGTGCCAGCAGCGTAGGTCTGGACAGATCCTACGAGCAGTACTTC

len: 13
v_gene: TRBV7-6
abundance: few
j_gene: TRBJ2-7
d_gene: .
CDR3aa: CASSLAAQGEQYF
CDR3nt: TGTGCCAGCAGCTTAGCCGCACAGGGCGAGCAGTACTTC

len: 15
v_gene: TRBV7-2
abundance: .
j_gene: TRBJ2-3
d_gene: TRBD2
CDR3aa: CASSFAGESGNTQYF
CDR3nt: TGTGCCAGCAGCTTCGCGGGAGAAAGCGGAAATACGCAGTATTTT

len: 16
v_gene: TRBV18
abundance: .
j_gene: TRBJ2-3
d_gene: .
CDR3aa: CASSPRSEGLTDTQYF
CDR3nt: TGTGCCAGCTCACCAAGGTCCGAGGGCCTAACAGATACGCAGTATTTT

len: 16
v_gene: TRBV6-1
abundance: .
j_gene: TRBJ2-7
d_gene: .
CDR3aa: CASSEYIGIGSYEQYF
CDR3nt: TGTGCCAGCAGTGAATATATCGGGATAGGTTCCTACGAGCAGTACTTC

len: 19
v_gene: TRBV5-4
abundance: once
j_gene: TRBJ1-2
d_gene: TRBD1
CDR3aa: CAIPSPNRDRGNWVYGYTF
CDR3nt: TGTGCTATCCCTTCACCCAACCGGGACAGGGGGAATTGGGTCTATGGCTACACCTTC

len: 13
v_gene: TRBV18
abundance: .
j_gene: TRBJ1-1
d_gene: .
CDR3aa: CASSRDENTEAFF
CDR3nt: TGTGCCAGCTCACGTGACGAGAACACTGAAGCTTTCTTT

len: 14
v_gene: TRBV5-1
abundance: .
j_gene: TRBJ2-3
d_gene: .
CDR3aa: CASSSGAGTDTQYF
CDR3nt: TGCGCCAGCAGCTCTGGGGCTGGGACAGATACGCAGTATTTT

len: 16
v_gene: TRBV4-3
abundance: .
j_gene: TRBJ2-3
d_gene: TRBD2
CDR3aa: CASSQLAGGMADTQYF
CDR3nt: TGCGCCAGCAGCCAGCTAGCGGGAGGAATGGCAGATACGCAGTATTTT

len: 14
v_gene: TRBV12-5
abundance: .
j_gene: TRBJ2-7
d_gene: .
CDR3aa: CASGFAGGSYEQYF
CDR3nt: TGTGCTAGTGGCTTCGCCGGCGGCTCCTACGAGCAGTACTTC

len: 15
v_gene: TRBV5-1
abundance: .
j_gene: TRBJ2-1
d_gene: .
CDR3aa: CASSLGLVSYNEQFF
CDR3nt: TGCGCCAGCAGCTTGGGGTTAGTCTCCTACAATGAGCAGTTCTTC

len: 13
v_gene: TRBV28
abundance: .
j_gene: TRBJ2-4
d_gene: .
CDR3aa: CASRGIAKNIQYF
CDR3nt: TGTGCCAGCAGGGGAATAGCCAAAAACATTCAGTACTTC

len: 14
v_gene: TRBV15
abundance: .
j_gene: TRBJ1-6
d_gene: .
CDR3aa: CATSRGGLVSPLHF
CDR3nt: TGTGCCACCAGCAGAGGAGGGTTAGTTTCACCCCTCCACTTT

len: 11
v_gene: TRBV6-5
abundance: .
j_gene: TRBJ2-5
d_gene: .
CDR3aa: CARLRVETQYF
CDR3nt: TGTGCCCGTCTGAGGGTCGAGACCCAGTACTTC

len: 14
v_gene: TRBV10-3
abundance: .
j_gene: TRBJ1-1
d_gene: .
CDR3aa: CAISDQGMNTEAFF
CDR3nt: TGTGCCATCAGTGATCAGGGGATGAACACTGAAGCTTTCTTT

len: 14
v_gene: TRBV11-2
abundance: .
j_gene: TRBJ1-3
d_gene: TRBD1
CDR3aa: CASSLSTGLNTIYF
CDR3nt: TGTGCCAGCAGTCTTTCGACAGGGTTAAACACCATATATTTT

len: 14
v_gene: TRBV15
abundance: .
j_gene: TRBJ1-4
d_gene: .
CDR3aa: CATSRETDGRKLFF
CDR3nt: TGTGCCACCAGCAGAGAGACAGATGGAAGAAAACTGTTTTTT

len: 16
v_gene: TRBV9
abundance: .
j_gene: TRBJ1-2
d_gene: TRBD1
CDR3aa: CASSGRKGQGFDGYTF
CDR3nt: TGTGCCAGCAGCGGACGAAAGGGACAGGGTTTCGATGGCTACACCTTC

len: 14
v_gene: TRBV28
abundance: .
j_gene: TRBJ2-2
d_gene: TRBD1
CDR3aa: CASTFRGYTGELFF
CDR3nt: TGTGCCAGCACGTTCAGGGGGTACACCGGGGAGCTGTTTTTT

len: 17
v_gene: TRBV11-2
abundance: .
j_gene: TRBJ1-1
d_gene: TRBD1
CDR3aa: CASSTRTGATLNTEAFF
CDR3nt: TGTGCCAGCAGCACGCGGACAGGAGCGACGCTGAACACTGAAGCTTTCTTT

len: 16
v_gene: TRBV5-1
abundance: .
j_gene: TRBJ2-7
d_gene: .
CDR3aa: CASSFRDLSSTYEQYF
CDR3nt: TGCGCCAGCAGCTTCCGGGACTTATCTTCAACCTACGAGCAGTACTTC

len: 14
v_gene: TRBV5-1
abundance: .
j_gene: TRBJ1-4
d_gene: .
CDR3aa: CASSWRGPGEKLFF
CDR3nt: TGCGCCAGCTCCTGGCGGGGGCCAGGAGAAAAACTGTTTTTT

len: 15
v_gene: TRBV19
abundance: few
j_gene: TRBJ1-6
d_gene: .
CDR3aa: CASKSGSSYNSPLHF
CDR3nt: TGTGCCAGTAAATCCGGGAGCTCCTATAATTCACCCCTCCACTTT

len: 16
v_gene: TRBV7-2
abundance: .
j_gene: TRBJ1-5
d_gene: .
CDR3aa: CASSFKGGESNQPQHF
CDR3nt: TGTGCCAGCAGCTTCAAAGGGGGGGAGAGCAATCAGCCCCAGCATTTT

len: 14
v_gene: TRBV11-3
abundance: .
j_gene: TRBJ1-2
d_gene: .
CDR3aa: CASSLESGAFGYTF
CDR3nt: TGTGCCAGCAGCTTGGAGTCCGGGGCGTTTGGCTACACCTTC

len: 13
v_gene: TRBV6-5
abundance: few
j_gene: TRBJ1-1
d_gene: .
CDR3aa: CASSYPNEPEAFF
CDR3nt: TGTGCCAGCAGTTACCCCAATGAACCTGAAGCTTTCTTT

len: 16
v_gene: TRBV11-2
abundance: .
j_gene: TRBJ2-2
d_gene: .
CDR3aa: CASRGGLGSTTGELFF
CDR3nt: TGTGCCAGCAGAGGGGGACTCGGATCGACGACCGGGGAGCTGTTTTTT

len: 12
v_gene: TRBV21-1
abundance: .
j_gene: TRBJ1-6
d_gene: .
CDR3aa: CASSRENSPLHF
CDR3nt: TGTGCCAGCAGCAGGGAAAATTCACCCCTCCACTTT

len: 15
v_gene: TRBV6-7
abundance: .
j_gene: TRBJ1-2
d_gene: .
CDR3aa: CASIRGGHSNYGYTF
CDR3nt: TGTGCCAGCATTCGGGGGGGCCACTCTAACTATGGCTACACCTTC

len: 16
v_gene: TRBV11-2
abundance: .
j_gene: TRBJ1-2
d_gene: TRBD1
CDR3aa: CASSHPPGQVSYGYTF
CDR3nt: TGTGCCAGCAGCCATCCCCCGGGACAGGTCAGCTATGGCTACACCTTC

len: 15
v_gene: TRBV4-1
abundance: .
j_gene: TRBJ1-2
d_gene: .
CDR3aa: CASSQPTQGTYGYTF
CDR3nt: TGCGCCAGCAGCCAACCGACTCAGGGTACCTATGGCTACACCTTC

len: 14
v_gene: TRBV2
abundance: .
j_gene: TRBJ2-1
d_gene: .
CDR3aa: CASSLNRDSHEQFF
CDR3nt: TGTGCCAGCAGTCTAAACAGGGATAGTCATGAGCAGTTCTTC

len: 13
v_gene: TRBV7-2
abundance: .
j_gene: TRBJ1-5
d_gene: .
CDR3aa: CASSLRADQPQHF
CDR3nt: TGTGCCAGCAGCTTAAGGGCAGATCAGCCCCAGCATTTT

len: 14
v_gene: TRBV11-3
abundance: .
j_gene: TRBJ2-4
d_gene: TRBD1
CDR3aa: CASSLSDRADIQYF
CDR3nt: TGTGCCAGCAGCCTCAGCGACAGGGCGGACATTCAGTACTTC

len: 13
v_gene: TRBV19
abundance: .
j_gene: TRBJ1-5
d_gene: .
CDR3aa: CASSQTGDQPQHF
CDR3nt: TGTGCCAGTAGTCAAACGGGGGACCAGCCCCAGCATTTT

len: 14
v_gene: TRBV29-1
abundance: .
j_gene: TRBJ2-7
d_gene: .
CDR3aa: CSVGSGAASYEQYF
CDR3nt: TGCAGCGTTGGTTCTGGGGCAGCCTCCTACGAGCAGTACTTC